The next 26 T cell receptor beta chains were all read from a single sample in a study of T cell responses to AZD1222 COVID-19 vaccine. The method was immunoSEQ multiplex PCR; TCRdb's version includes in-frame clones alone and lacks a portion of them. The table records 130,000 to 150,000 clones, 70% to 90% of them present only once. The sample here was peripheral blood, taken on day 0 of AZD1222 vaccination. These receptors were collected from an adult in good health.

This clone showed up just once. CDR3: CASSQETGASSYNSPLHF. The CDR3 DNA follows: TGTGCCAGCAGCCAAGAAACGGGGGCGTCGTCCTATAATTCACCCCTCCACTTT. The V call is TRBV4-2, the J call TRBJ1-6; a possible D gene is TRBD1 (6 bases). The CDR3 length is 18 residues. Trimming left V 0 bases short and J 1 base short, with 13 bases between. CDR1 is LGHNA, CDR2 YNFKEQ, per germline.

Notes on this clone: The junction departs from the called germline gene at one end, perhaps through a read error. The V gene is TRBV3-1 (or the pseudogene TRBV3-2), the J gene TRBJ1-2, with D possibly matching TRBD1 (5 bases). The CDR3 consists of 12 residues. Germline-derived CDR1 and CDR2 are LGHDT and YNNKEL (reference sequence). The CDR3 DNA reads TGTGCCAGCAGTCAAGCAGGGACCGGCTACACCTTC. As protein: CASSQAGTGYTF.

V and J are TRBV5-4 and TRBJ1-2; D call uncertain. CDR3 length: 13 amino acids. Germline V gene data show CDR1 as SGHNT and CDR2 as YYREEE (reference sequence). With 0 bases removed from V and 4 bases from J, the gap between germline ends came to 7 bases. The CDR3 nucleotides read TGTGCCAGCAGCTTGGGGGAGAGCTATGGCTACACCTTC. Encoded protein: CASSLGESYGYTF.

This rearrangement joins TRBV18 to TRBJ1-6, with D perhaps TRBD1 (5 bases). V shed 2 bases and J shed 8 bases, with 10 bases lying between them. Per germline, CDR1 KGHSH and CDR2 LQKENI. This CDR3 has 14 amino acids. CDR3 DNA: TGTGCCAGCTCACCAGTTTTAGGGGATTCACCCCTCCACTTT. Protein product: CASSPVLGDSPLHF.

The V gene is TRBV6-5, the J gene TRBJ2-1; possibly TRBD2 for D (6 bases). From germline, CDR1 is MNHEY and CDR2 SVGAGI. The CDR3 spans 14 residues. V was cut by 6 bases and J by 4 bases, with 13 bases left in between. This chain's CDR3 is CASSEEGPYNEQFF. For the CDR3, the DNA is TGTGCCAGCAGCGAGGAGGGGCCGTACAATGAGCAGTTCTTC.

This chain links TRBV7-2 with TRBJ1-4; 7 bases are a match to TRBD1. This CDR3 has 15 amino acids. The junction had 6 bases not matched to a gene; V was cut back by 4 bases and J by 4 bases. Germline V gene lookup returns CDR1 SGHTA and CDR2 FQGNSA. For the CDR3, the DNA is TGTGCCAGCAGCTACGGGGACAGTTATAATGAAAAACTGTTTTTT. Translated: CASSYGDSYNEKLFF.

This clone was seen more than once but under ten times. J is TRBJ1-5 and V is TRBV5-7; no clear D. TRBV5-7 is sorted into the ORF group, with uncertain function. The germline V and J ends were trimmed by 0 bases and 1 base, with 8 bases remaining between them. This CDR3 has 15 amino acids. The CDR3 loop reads CASSLVPESNQPQHF. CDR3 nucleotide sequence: TGTGCCAGCAGCTTGGTACCGGAGAGCAATCAGCCCCAGCATTTT.

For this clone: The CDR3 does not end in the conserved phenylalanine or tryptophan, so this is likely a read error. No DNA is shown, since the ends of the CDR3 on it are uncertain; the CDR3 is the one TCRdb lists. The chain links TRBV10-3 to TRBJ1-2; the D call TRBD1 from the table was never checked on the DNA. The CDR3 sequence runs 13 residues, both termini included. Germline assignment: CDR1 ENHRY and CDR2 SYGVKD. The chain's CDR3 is CAISESNSKLDRL.

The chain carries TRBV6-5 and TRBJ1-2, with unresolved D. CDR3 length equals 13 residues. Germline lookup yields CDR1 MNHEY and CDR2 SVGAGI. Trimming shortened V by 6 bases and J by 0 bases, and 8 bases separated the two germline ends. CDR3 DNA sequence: TGTGCCAGCAGACCCAGTTCTAACTATGGCTACACCTTC. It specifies CASRPSSNYGYTF.

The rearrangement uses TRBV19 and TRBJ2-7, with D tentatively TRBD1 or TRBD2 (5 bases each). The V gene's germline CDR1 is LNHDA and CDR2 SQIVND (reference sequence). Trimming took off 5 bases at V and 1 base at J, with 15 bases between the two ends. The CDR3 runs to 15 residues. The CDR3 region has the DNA TGTGCCAGTAGTGCCAACCGGGACGGTTCCTACGAGCAGTACTTC. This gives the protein CASSANRDGSYEQYF.

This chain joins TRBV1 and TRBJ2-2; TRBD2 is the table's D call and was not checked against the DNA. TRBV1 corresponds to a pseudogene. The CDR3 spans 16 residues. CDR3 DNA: TGCACCAGCAGCCCCGCAGAGGGGGGGCGTTCCGGGGAGCTGTTTTTT. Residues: CTSSPAEGGRSGELFF.

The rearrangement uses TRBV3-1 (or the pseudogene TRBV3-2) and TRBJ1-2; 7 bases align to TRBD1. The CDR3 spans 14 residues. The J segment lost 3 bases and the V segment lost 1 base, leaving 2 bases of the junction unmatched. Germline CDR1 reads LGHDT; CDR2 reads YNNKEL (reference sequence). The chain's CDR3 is CASSQGTGDYGYTF. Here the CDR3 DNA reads TGTGCCAGCAGCCAAGGGACAGGAGACTATGGCTACACCTTC.

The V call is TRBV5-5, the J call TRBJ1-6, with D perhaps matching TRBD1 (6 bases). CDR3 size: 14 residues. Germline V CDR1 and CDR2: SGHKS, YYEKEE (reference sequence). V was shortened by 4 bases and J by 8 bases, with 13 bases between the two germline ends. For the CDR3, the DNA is TGTGCCAGCAGCACTGACAGGTGGGATTCACCCCTCCACTTT. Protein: CASSTDRWDSPLHF. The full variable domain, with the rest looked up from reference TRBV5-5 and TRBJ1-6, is DAGVTQSPTHLIKTRGQQVTLRCSPISGHKSVSWYQQVLGQGPQFIFQYYEKEERGRGNFPDRFSARQFPNYSSELNVNALLLGDSALYLCASSTDRWDSPLHFGNGTRLTVT.

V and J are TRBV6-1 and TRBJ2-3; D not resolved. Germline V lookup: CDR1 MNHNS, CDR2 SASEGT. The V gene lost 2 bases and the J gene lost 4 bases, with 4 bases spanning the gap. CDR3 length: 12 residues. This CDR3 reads CASSEISDTQYF. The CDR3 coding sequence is TGTGCCAGCAGTGAAATATCAGATACGCAGTATTTT.

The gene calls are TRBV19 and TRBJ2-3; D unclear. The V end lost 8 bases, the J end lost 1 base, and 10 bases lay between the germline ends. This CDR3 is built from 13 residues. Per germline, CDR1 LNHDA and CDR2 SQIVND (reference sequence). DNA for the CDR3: TGTGCCAGTCGGCTCCCCCGCACAGATACGCAGTATTTT. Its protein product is CASRLPRTDTQYF.

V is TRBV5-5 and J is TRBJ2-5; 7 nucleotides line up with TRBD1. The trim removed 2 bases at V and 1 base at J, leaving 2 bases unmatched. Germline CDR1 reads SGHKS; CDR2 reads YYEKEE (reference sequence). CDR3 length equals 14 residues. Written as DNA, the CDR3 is TGTGCCAGCAGCTTCCGGACAGGCCAAGAGACCCAGTACTTC. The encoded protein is CASSFRTGQETQYF.

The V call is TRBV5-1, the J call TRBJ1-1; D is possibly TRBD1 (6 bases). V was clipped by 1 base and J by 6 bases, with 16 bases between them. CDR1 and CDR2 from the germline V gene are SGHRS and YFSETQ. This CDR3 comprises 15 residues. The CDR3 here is CASSLMTGGLPEAFF. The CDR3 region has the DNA TGCGCCAGCAGCTTGATGACAGGAGGACTCCCTGAAGCTTTCTTT.

As DNA, the CDR3 is TGCGCCAGCAGCCCTGACAGGGGCCAAACTGAAGCTTTCTTT. It yields the protein CASSPDRGQTEAFF. The rearrangement links TRBV5-1 to TRBJ1-1; TRBD1 aligns across 8 bases. Losses at the gene ends were 4 bases for V and 5 bases for J; bases not matched to a gene: 7. Germline V gene data show CDR1 as SGHRS and CDR2 as YFSETQ. This CDR3 has 14 residues.

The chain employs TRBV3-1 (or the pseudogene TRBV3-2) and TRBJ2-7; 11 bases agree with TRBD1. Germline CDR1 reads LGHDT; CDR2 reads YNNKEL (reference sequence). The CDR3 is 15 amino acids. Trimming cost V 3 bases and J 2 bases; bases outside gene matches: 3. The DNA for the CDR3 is TGTGCCAGCAGCCACCGGGACAGGGGGACCTACGAGCAGTACTTC. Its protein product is CASSHRDRGTYEQYF.

DNA of the CDR3: TGTGCCAGTAGTATAGACCAGGGTGAAGCTTTCTTT. Its protein product is CASSIDQGEAFF. J is TRBJ1-1 and V is TRBV19; tentative D call: TRBD1 (5 bases). CDR1 and CDR2 (germline): LNHDA, SQIVND (reference sequence). This CDR3 comprises 12 residues. The V end was cut by 0 bases, the J end by 7 bases, with 6 bases between. Full variable domain (remainder filled in from reference TRBV19 and TRBJ1-1): DGGITQSPKYLFRKEGQNVTLSCEQNLNHDAMYWYRQDPGQGLRLIYYSQIVNDFQKGDIAEGYSVSREKKESFPLTVTSAQKNPTAFYLCASSIDQGEAFFGQGTRLTVV.

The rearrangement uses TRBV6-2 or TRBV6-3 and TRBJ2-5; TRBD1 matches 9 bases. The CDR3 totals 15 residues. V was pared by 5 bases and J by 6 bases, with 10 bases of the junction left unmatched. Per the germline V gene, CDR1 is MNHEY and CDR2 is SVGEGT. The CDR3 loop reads CASSTMAGQGQTQYF. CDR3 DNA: TGTGCCAGCAGTACCATGGCGGGACAGGGTCAGACCCAGTACTTC.

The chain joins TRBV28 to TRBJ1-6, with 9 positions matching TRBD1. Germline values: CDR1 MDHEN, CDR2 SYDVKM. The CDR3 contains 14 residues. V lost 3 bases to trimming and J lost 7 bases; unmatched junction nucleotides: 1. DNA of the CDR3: TGTGCCAGCAGTTTGGGACAGGGAAATTCACCCCTCCACTTT. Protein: CASSLGQGNSPLHF. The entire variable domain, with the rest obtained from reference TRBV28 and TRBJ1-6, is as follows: DVKVTQSSRYLVKRTGEKVFLECVQDMDHENMFWYRQDPGLGLRLIYFSYDVKMKEKGDIPEGYSVSREKKERFSLILESASTNQTSMYLCASSLGQGNSPLHFGNGTRLTVT.

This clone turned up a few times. The CDR3 loop is CASSLLGDSPLHF. The CDR3 DNA sequence: TGTGCCAGCAGCTTGCTGGGTGACTCACCCCTCCACTTT. The V gene is TRBV5-4, the J gene TRBJ1-6; no clear D gene. From germline, CDR1 is SGHNT and CDR2 YYREEE (reference sequence). V was cut by 1 base and J by 10 bases, with 9 bases left in between. CDR3 length: 13 residues.

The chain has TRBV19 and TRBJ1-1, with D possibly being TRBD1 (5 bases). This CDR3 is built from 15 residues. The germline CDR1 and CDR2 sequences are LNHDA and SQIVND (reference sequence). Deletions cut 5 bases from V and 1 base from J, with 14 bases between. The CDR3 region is CASSPSRRENTEAFF. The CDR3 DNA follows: TGTGCCAGTAGTCCCTCTCGCAGGGAGAACACTGAAGCTTTCTTT.

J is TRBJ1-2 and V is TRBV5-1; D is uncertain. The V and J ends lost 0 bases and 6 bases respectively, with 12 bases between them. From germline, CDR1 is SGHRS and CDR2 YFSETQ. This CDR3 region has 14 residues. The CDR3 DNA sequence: TGCGCCAGCAGCTTGGAGCAAGGGTATAATGGCTACACCTTC. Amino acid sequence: CASSLEQGYNGYTF.

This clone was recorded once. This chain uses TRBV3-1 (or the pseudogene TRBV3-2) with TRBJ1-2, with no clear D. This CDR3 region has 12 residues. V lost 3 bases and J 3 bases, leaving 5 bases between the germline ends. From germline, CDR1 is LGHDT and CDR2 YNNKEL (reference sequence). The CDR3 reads CASSQRDYGYTF. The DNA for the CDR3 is TGTGCCAGCAGCCAGCGAGACTATGGCTACACCTTC.